Presented here are 5 T cell receptor beta chains from one specimen sequenced in a study of cytomegalovirus exposure and HLA in healthy donors. Assay: immunoSEQ multiplex PCR; the TCRdb copy retains only in-frame clones and omits some. The profile shows more than 85,000 clones, approximately 89% of them singletons. Sequenced: PBMCs. All receptors come from a woman under 30 in good health and CMV-seronegative.

The rearrangement uses TRBV7-2 and TRBJ1-1; D unclear. CDR3 length: 13 residues. The germline V and J ends were trimmed by 4 bases and 0 bases, with 6 bases remaining between them. Germline lookup yields CDR1 SGHTA and CDR2 FQGNSA. DNA of the CDR3: TGTGCCAGCAGCTGGGAGATGAACACTGAAGCTTTCTTT. Its protein is CASSWEMNTEAFF.

This clone was detected only once. The chain employs TRBV28 and TRBJ1-2, with D tentatively TRBD1 (6 bases). Trimming took off 8 bases at V and 3 bases at J, with 13 bases between the two ends. This CDR3 is 13 amino acids long. Germline V CDR1 and CDR2: MDHEN, SYDVKM. CDR3 amino acids: CASLQGKDYGYTF. Here the CDR3 DNA reads TGTGCCAGCCTTCAGGGGAAGGACTATGGCTACACCTTC.

Comment on this clone: The junction shows a germline mismatch at one end, possibly a read error. The chain joins TRBV5-5 to TRBJ1-2; TRBD1 matches at 11 bases. The germline V gene encodes CDR1 SGHKS and CDR2 YYEKEE (reference sequence). The CDR3 totals 15 residues. This CDR3 is CASGLVGQGVRGYTF. CDR3 in DNA: TGTGCCAGCGGCTTGGTGGGACAGGGGGTGAGGGGCTACACCTTC.

The DNA of the CDR3 is TGTGCCAGCAGCTTAGGCAGGGTGGGATCCTATGGCTACACCTTC. This sequence encodes CASSLGRVGSYGYTF. The chain links TRBV13 to TRBJ1-2; D is possibly TRBD1 (5 bases). Germline V CDR1 and CDR2: PRHDT, FYEKMQ (reference sequence). CDR3 length: 15 residues. Trimming removed 0 bases at V and 4 bases at J, with 12 bases between.

This clone is a singleton in its sample. V and J are TRBV29-1 and TRBJ2-1; TRBD1 matches at 9 bases. Germline CDR1 reads SQVTM; CDR2 reads ANQGSEA. Germline trimming cut 5 bases from V and 4 bases from J; bases unmatched to any gene: 12. The CDR3 is 16 amino acids. The CDR3 protein is CSVPGQGQQNYNEQFF. Written as DNA, the CDR3 is TGCAGCGTTCCGGGACAGGGTCAACAAAATTACAATGAGCAGTTCTTC.